This TCR beta chain was found in a study of beta chain features in type 1 diabetes. Each sorted population was over 98% pure. Reverse transcribing all isolated RNA meant expressed TCRB transcripts were sequenced. Mean read depth for naive, central memory and regulatory T cell samples was approximately 3.57 million reads. Data came from immunoSEQ multiplex PCR; TCRdb stores just in-frame clones and leaves some out. The sample yields roughly 300,000 clones, around 13% seen once. Concerning this clone: An end of the junction does not agree with germline; a read error may underlie this.

CDR1 MNHNS and CDR2 SASEGT come from the germline V gene. The CDR3 sequence is 12 residues long. The chain is built from TRBV6-1 and TRBJ1-5; possible D gene TRBD1, 5 bases. The clonotype was recovered from a man aged 25 to 45 in good health. The sequencing input was central memory CD4+ T cells from blood. This CDR3 is CAGSDGGLAQHF. The CDR3 DNA reads as TGTGCCGGCAGTGATGGGGGTCTGGCCCAGCATTTT.